The 4 T cell receptor beta chains presented below share a single source sample, sequenced in a study of shared clonotypes between healthy human individuals. Repertoires were generated with immunoSEQ multiplex PCR, while TCRdb's copy carries only in-frame clones and drops some. The table records roughly 400,000 clones, about 96% of them present only once. Sequencing was carried out using memory CD8+ T cells sorted from blood. Described subset: CD45RO+ cells pooled with CCR7-negative TemRA cells. These receptors were obtained from a man younger than 40 in good health.

The chain has TRBV4-2 and TRBJ2-7, with D perhaps matching TRBD1 or TRBD2 (5 bases each). The CDR3 totals 15 residues. Trimming took off 4 bases at V and 2 bases at J, with 15 bases between the two ends. CDR1 is LGHNA and CDR2 is YNFKEQ in the germline V gene. The CDR3 coding sequence is TGTGCCAGCAGCCTCACCGGGACCCCCACCTACGAGCAGTACTTC. It yields the protein CASSLTGTPTYEQYF.

The chain recombines TRBV5-4 with TRBJ2-7; TRBD2 agrees at 12 bases. The junction had 11 bases not matched to a gene; V was cut back by 3 bases and J by 7 bases. Germline-derived CDR1 and CDR2 are SGHNT and YYREEE (reference sequence). This CDR3 has 16 amino acids. The DNA for the CDR3 is TGTGCCAGCAGCTCCCATGTCCTAGCGGGAGGGCCTGAGCAGTACTTC. This sequence encodes CASSSHVLAGGPEQYF.

The chain combines TRBV6-5 with TRBJ1-4; no clear D gene. V gave up 2 bases and J gave up 4 bases, with 8 bases separating them. This CDR3 contains 14 residues. CDR1 and CDR2 (germline): MNHEY, SVGAGI. The CDR3 region has the DNA TGTGCCAGCAGTTACAAGAAATTTAATGAAAAACTGTTTTTT. Translated, it gives CASSYKKFNEKLFF.

In nucleotides, the CDR3 is TGTGCCAGCAGCCCTGGAAGAGGGGAAAAACTGTTTTTT. Translated: CASSPGRGEKLFF. V is TRBV5-4 and J is TRBJ1-4; D gene ambiguous. The CDR3 covers 13 residues. Trimming removed 4 bases from V and 8 bases from J, with 12 bases in between. Germline V CDR1 and CDR2: SGHNT, YYREEE (reference sequence).